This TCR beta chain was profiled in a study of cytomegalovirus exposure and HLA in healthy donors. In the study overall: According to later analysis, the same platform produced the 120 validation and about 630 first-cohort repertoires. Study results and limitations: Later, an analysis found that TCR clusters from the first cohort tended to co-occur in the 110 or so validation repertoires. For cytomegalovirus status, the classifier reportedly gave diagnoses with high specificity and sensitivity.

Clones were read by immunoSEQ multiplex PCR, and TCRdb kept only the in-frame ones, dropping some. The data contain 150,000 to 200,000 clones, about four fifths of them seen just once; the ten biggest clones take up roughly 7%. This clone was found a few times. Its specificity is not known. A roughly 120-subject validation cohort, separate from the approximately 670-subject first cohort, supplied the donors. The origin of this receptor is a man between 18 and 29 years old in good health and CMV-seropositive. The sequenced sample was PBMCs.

As DNA, the CDR3 is TGTGCCAGCAGCTTGGTTGGGACAGGTTACTTC. It specifies CASSLVGTGYF. This rearrangement joins TRBV5-8 to TRBJ2-7, with 8 bases identical to TRBD1. This CDR3 has 11 amino acids. After removal of 0 bases from V and 13 bases from J, the junction contained 3 bases not matched to a gene. Looked up from germline, CDR1 is SGHTS and CDR2 is YDEGEE.